This T cell receptor beta chain appears in the sequencing data of a study of blood T cell repertoires in COVID-19. For the study at large: Donors in the United States, Italy and Spain gave samples during acute or convalescent COVID-19. PBMCs, B-cell-depleted T cells, or T cells provided the cDNA or gDNA that made up the material.

Per the original data handling: Nucleated cell counts were estimated from reference gene primer amplification. This table comes from immunoSEQ multiplex PCR, and its TCRdb copy is limited to in-frame clones, with some not included. Clone size and V and J calls were adopted from that table, with D and trimming inferred from the DNA. This sample yields tens of thousands of clones, of which around three quarters are seen a single time; less than 40% belongs to the top ten. The CDR3 spans 12 residues. The germline V gene encodes CDR1 SGHDT and CDR2 YYEEEE. Trimming pared 4 bases from V and 6 bases from J, leaving 8 bases between.

The rearrangement joins TRBV5-6 to TRBJ1-5; D is unresolved. The source of this sequence is a woman in her seventies with acute or convalescent COVID-19. The material sequenced was peripheral blood. The CDR3 reads CASSEGLQPQHF. In nucleotides, the CDR3 is TGTGCCAGCAGCGAGGGCCTTCAGCCCCAGCATTTT.